This TCR beta chain was found in a study of blood T cell repertoires in COVID-19. Overall study context: Specimens from acute and convalescent COVID-19 originated in the United States, Italy and Spain.

This CDR3 spans 14 amino acids. Germline V gene lookup returns CDR1 LGHNA and CDR2 YNFKEQ. V shed 4 bases and J shed 3 bases, with 12 bases lying between them. Per the original methods: Reference gene primer amplification in the assay estimated nucleated cell counts. Profiled with immunoSEQ multiplex PCR; TCRdb holds only in-frame clones, not every one. V, J and clone size reflect that table, while D and trimming were determined from the DNA. This sample has some 340,000 clones; around four fifths occur once, and the top ten carry around 5.1%. The specimen sequenced was PBMCs or T cells enriched from blood (not recorded which). This TCR was sampled from a woman between 45 and 60 years old who had recovered from COVID-19. This rearrangement joins TRBV4-2 to TRBJ1-2; possibly TRBD1 for D (6 bases). The CDR3 loop reads CASSPVPGDYGYTF. The CDR3 nucleotides are TGTGCCAGCAGCCCAGTCCCAGGGGACTATGGCTACACCTTC.